This T cell receptor beta chain appears in the sequencing data of a study of shared clonotypes between healthy human individuals. Study conclusions and caveats: Sequencing depth was expected to influence donor clonotype sharing.

This CDR3 comprises 12 residues. The germline V gene encodes CDR1 LGHNA and CDR2 YNFKEQ. V lost 5 bases and J lost 4, with 8 bases in between. Using immunoSEQ multiplex PCR, the repertoire was profiled, and TCRdb retains in-frame clones only, with some absent. Here the sample spans 2 million to 2.5 million clones, under 95% being singletons. Concerning this clone: Its target is unknown.

This clonotype originated in a young man in good health. Some clones in this sample may be carry-over from other donors' samples. The chain joins TRBV4-2 to TRBJ2-5; D remains unclear. Sequencing was done on a sample of naive CD4+ T cells from PBMCs. Sample subset: CD45RA+ positively selected. CDR3 DNA sequence: TGTGCCAGCAGCAGGACGCCAGAGACCCAGTACTTC. Its translation: CASSRTPETQYF.